The rows below give T cell receptor beta chains drawn from one sample of a study of blood T cell repertoires in COVID-19. TCRdb keeps only in-frame clones here, not all; method: immunoSEQ multiplex PCR. The repertoire holds roughly 250,000 clones, with more than 75% as singletons. Material: peripheral blood. These receptors were collected from a woman in her thirties or forties who had recovered from COVID-19. CDR3s include the opening cysteine and the closing phenylalanine or tryptophan. The D gene is left open where the match is weak. Clone size is stated in some rows and not others, as once, few, many or a class when expanded.

d_call | clone_size | j_call | v_call | cdr3_nt | cdr3_aa
NA | NA | TRBJ1-6 | TRBV5-1 | TGCGCCAGCAGCTTGGGGGGGGAGAATTCACCCCTCCACTTT | CASSLGGENSPLHF
TRBD2 | few | TRBJ2-3 | TRBV7-6 | TGTGCCAGCAGCTTAGCCCTGGGGCTAGCGGGAGTAGGAGATACGCAGTATTTT | CASSLALGLAGVGDTQYF
NA | NA | TRBJ1-5 | TRBV6-2/TRBV6-3 | TGTGCCAGCAGTTACGAGAGGGAGAGGGGGTATAGCAATCAGCCCCAGCATTTT | CASSYERERGYSNQPQHF
NA | NA | TRBJ2-3 | TRBV18 | TGTGCCAGCTCACCAGGGCTAGCTGGCACAGATACGCAGTATTTT | CASSPGLAGTDTQYF
TRBD1 | NA | TRBJ2-2 | TRBV10-3 | TGTGCCATCAGTGACTCCGGGACAGGGCATGCCGGGGAGCTGTTTTTT | CAISDSGTGHAGELFF
NA | NA | TRBJ2-1 | TRBV5-4 | TGTGCCAGCAGCTTGGCCGGTGGGACTTCCTACAATGAGCAGTTCTTC | CASSLAGGTSYNEQFF
TRBD1 | once | TRBJ2-3 | TRBV6-5 | TGTGCCAGCAGCGCAGGGGGCCGGGGACATACGCAGTATTTT | CASSAGGRGHTQYF
NA | NA | TRBJ1-1 | TRBV4-1 | TGCGCCAGCAGCCCCGGTCGCGGAGACCCGAGGACTGAAGCTTTCTTT | CASSPGRGDPRTEAFF
NA | NA | TRBJ1-6 | TRBV16 | TGTGCCAGCACCAACCGACCGCGTCGGGGGGGCCGCTCCTATAATTCACCCCTCCACTTT | CASTNRPRRGGRSYNSPLHF
NA | once | TRBJ1-4 | TRBV6-5 | TGTGCCAGCAGGGCCACAGGGACGGCTAATGAAAAACTGTTTTTT | CASRATGTANEKLFF
NA | NA | TRBJ1-6 | TRBV28 | TGTGCCAGCCGACAAGCGGGGGAGAATTCACCCCTCCACTTT | CASRQAGENSPLHF
TRBD1 | few | TRBJ1-1 | TRBV10-3 | TGTGCCATCTGGCCACAGGGGGGATCTGAAGCTTTCTTT | CAIWPQGGSEAFF
TRBD1 | NA | TRBJ2-4 | TRBV23-1 | TGCGCCAGCAGTCAGCCAGCGGTAGTCGGGACAGGGGGCCCCTTAGCCAAAAACATTCAGTACTTC | CASSQPAVVGTGGPLAKNIQYF
TRBD1 | NA | TRBJ2-2 | TRBV7-9 | TGTGCCAGCACCCCCGGTTGGGACAGGGGGCGACACGGTACCGGGGAGCTGTTTTTT | CASTPGWDRGRHGTGELFF
TRBD2 | once | TRBJ2-2 | TRBV5-5 | TGTGCCAGCAGCTTGGATTGTCTAGCGGGAGGGGGCACCGGGGAGCTGTTTTTT | CASSLDCLAGGGTGELFF
TRBD1 | NA | TRBJ2-3 | TRBV6-5 | TGTGCCAGCAGCCTCCGGGACAGCCCCACAGATACGCAGTATTTT | CASSLRDSPTDTQYF
TRBD1 | NA | TRBJ1-2 | TRBV7-2 | TGTGCCAGCAGCCCGGGACAGGGTTCCCATGGCTACACCTTC | CASSPGQGSHGYTF
TRBD1 | NA | TRBJ2-7 | TRBV18 | TGTGCCAGCTCCCAGACAGGGACCTACGAGCAGTACTTC | CASSQTGTYEQYF
TRBD2 | NA | TRBJ2-1 | TRBV5-1 | TGCGCCAGCAGCCAGAGCGGGACTAGCAGCAATGAGCAGTTCTTC | CASSQSGTSSNEQFF
TRBD2 | NA | TRBJ2-1 | TRBV7-9 | TGTGCCAGCAGCCGGGAGGTGGGGCTCAATGAGCAGTTCTTC | CASSREVGLNEQFF
NA | NA | TRBJ1-5 | TRBV10-2 | TGCGCCAGCAGTGTTCGGGGGGGGTGGCCCCAGCATTTT | CASSVRGGWPQHF
NA | few | TRBJ1-4 | TRBV5-1 | TGCGCCAGCAGCCCAGATCGACAGATTGCAAGTGAAAAACTGTTTTTT | CASSPDRQIASEKLFF
TRBD2 | NA | TRBJ2-1 | TRBV6-2/TRBV6-3 | TGTGCCAGCAGTTACCCTATGACTAGCGGGAGACGCGATGAGCAGTTCTTC | CASSYPMTSGRRDEQFF